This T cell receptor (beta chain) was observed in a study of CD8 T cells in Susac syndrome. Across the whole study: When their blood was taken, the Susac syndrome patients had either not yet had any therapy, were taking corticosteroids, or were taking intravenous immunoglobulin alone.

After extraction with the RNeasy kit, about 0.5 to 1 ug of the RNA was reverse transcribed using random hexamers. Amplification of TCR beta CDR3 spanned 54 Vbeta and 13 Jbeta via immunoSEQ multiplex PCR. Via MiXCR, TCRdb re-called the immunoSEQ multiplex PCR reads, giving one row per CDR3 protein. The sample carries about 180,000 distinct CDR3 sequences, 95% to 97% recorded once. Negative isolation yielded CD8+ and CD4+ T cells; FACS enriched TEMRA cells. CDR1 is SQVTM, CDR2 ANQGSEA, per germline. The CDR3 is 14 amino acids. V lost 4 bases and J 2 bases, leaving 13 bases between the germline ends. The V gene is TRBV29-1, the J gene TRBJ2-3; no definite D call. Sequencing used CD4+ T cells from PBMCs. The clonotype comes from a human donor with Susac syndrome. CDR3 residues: CSVGPPGATDTQYF. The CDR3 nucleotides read TGCAGCGTTGGGCCGCCAGGTGCCACAGATACGCAGTATTTT.